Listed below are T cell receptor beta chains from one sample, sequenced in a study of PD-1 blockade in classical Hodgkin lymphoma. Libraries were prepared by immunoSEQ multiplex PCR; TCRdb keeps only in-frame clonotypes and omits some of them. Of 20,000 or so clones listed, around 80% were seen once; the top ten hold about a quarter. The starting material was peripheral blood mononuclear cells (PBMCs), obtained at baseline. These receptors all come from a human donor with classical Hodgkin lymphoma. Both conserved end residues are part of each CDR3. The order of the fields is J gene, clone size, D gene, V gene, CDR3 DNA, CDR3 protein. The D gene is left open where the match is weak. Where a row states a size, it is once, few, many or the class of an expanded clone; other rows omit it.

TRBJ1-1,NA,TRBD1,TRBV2,TGTGCCAGCAGTGAGGGACAGGGCTTTAGCACTTTCTTT,CASSEGQGFSTFF
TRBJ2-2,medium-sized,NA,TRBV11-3,TGTGCCAGCAGCTTAGACTTCACCGGGGAGCTGTTTTTT,CASSLDFTGELFF
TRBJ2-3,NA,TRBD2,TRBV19,TGTGCCAGTAGTAAGGCTAGCGGAGCTAGCACAGATACGCAGTATTTT,CASSKASGASTDTQYF
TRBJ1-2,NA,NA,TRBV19,TGTGCCAGTACCCCACCCCGGGGGAACTATGGCTACACCTTC,CASTPPRGNYGYTF
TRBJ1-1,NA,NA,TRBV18,TGTGCCAGCTCACCGGGGGTGACTGAAGCTTTCTTT,CASSPGVTEAFF
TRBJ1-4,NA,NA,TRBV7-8,TGTGCCAGCAGCTTAGGGAAAACTAATGAAAAACTGTTTTTT,CASSLGKTNEKLFF
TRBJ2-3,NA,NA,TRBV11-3,TGTGCCAGCAGCTTAGCGACAGATACGCAGTATTTT,CASSLATDTQYF
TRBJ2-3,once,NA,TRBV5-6,TGTGCCAGCAGCTTGTACGTTATTACCACAGATACGCAGTATTTT,CASSLYVITTDTQYF
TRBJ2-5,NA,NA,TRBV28,TGTGCCAGCAGGACAGCTCACTCACAAGAGACCCAGTACTTC,CASRTAHSQETQYF
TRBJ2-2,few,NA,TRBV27,TGTGCCAGCAGTGATTTGAGGGGCTCGAACACCGGGGAGCTGTTTTTT,CASSDLRGSNTGELFF
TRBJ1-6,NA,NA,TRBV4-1,TGCGCCAGCAGCCAAGTAATCATAGGGTCACCCCTCCACTTT,CASSQVIIGSPLHF
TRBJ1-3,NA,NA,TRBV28,TGTGCCAGCAGTGCGCAGGCTGCTGGAAACACCATATATTTT,CASSAQAAGNTIYF
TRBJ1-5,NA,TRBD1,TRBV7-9,TGTGCCAGCAGCTTTGGACAGGGGGGTCAGCCCCAGCATTTT,CASSFGQGGQPQHF
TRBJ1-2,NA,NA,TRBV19,TGTGCCAGTAGTTCAGGACAGCTCTATGGCTACACCTTC,CASSSGQLYGYTF
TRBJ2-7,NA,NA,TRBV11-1,TGTGCCAGCAGCCCCGGGGGCTACCCCTACGAGCAGTACTTC,CASSPGGYPYEQYF
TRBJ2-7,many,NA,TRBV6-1,TGTGCCAGCGGGCAGGTATCCTCCTACGAGCAGTACTTC,CASGQVSSYEQYF
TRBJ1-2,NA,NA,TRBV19,TGTGCCAGTGGCCGGACGGAGGCTTATGGCTACACCTTC,CASGRTEAYGYTF
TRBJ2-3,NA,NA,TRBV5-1,TGCGCCAGCAGCTTAAAGGGCCCCCCCACAGATACGCAGTATTTT,CASSLKGPPTDTQYF
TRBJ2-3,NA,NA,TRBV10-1,TGCGCCAGCAGTGAAGGGGGCACAGATACGCAGTATTTT,CASSEGGTDTQYF
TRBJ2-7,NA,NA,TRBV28,TGTGCCAGCAGTGCCCCAGGAGGGGTCGAGCAGTACTTC,CASSAPGGVEQYF
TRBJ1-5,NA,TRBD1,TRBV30,TGTGCCTGGAGTCCCGGGACAGCGACAAATCAGCCCCAGCATTTT,CAWSPGTATNQPQHF
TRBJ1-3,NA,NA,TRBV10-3,TGTGCCATCAGTGAGTCGACATCCACTGGGGGGACCTCTGGAAACACCATATATTTT,CAISESTSTGGTSGNTIYF
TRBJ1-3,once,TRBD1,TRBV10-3,TGTGCCATCAGTGACGGAGGGACAGACTCTGGAAACACCATATATTTT,CAISDGGTDSGNTIYF
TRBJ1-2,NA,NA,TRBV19,TGTGCCAGTAGTATCGGGGACAACTATCGCTACACCTTC,CASSIGDNYRYTF
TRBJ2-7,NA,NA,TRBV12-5,TGTGCCAGCGGGCAGGGGCTCTACGAGCAGTACTTC,CASGQGLYEQYF
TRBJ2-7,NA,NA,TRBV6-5,TGTGCCAGCAGTCCCCCCTCATACGAGCAGTACTTC,CASSPPSYEQYF
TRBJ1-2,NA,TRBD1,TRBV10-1,TGCGCCAGCTTGGACAGGGGTGGTGGGGGGTATGGCTACACCTTC,CASLDRGGGGYGYTF
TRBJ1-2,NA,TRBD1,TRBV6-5,TGTGCCAGCACACAGGGGGGCGGCTACACCTTC,CASTQGGGYTF
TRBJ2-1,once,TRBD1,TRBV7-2,TGTGCCAGCAGCCAATATACGACAGGGGTCGGTCGTAGTGAGCAGTTCTTC,CASSQYTTGVGRSEQFF
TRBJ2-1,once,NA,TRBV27,TGTGCCAGCAGTCCAAGCGGGAGAGGGGGCCGGGGGTACAATGAGCAGTTCTTC,CASSPSGRGGRGYNEQFF
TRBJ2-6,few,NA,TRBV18,TGTGCCAGCTCACCAGCAGGGTTGGGCTCTGGGGCCAACGTCCTGACTTTC,CASSPAGLGSGANVLTF
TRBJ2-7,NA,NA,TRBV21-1,TGTGCCAGCACCGACGATAGCGGGGTCAACTCCTACGAGCAGTACTTC,CASTDDSGVNSYEQYF
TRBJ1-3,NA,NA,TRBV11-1,TGTGCCAGCAGCCTAGCGGGGGGCTCTGGAAACACCATATATTTT,CASSLAGGSGNTIYF
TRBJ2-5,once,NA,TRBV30,TGTGCCTGGGACAGTCTCCCTGAGGAGACCCAGTACTTC,CAWDSLPEETQYF
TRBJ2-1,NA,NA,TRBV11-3,TGTGCCAGCAGCTTCCAGTTCGACAATGAGCAGTTCTTC,CASSFQFDNEQFF
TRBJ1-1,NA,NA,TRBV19,TGTGCCAGTAGTATGGGTAGGAACACTGAAGCTTTCTTT,CASSMGRNTEAFF
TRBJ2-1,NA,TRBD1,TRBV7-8,TGTGCCAGTACCGCCATGGGTCCTAAAGGGGGCCTTTACAATGAGCAGTTCTTC,CASTAMGPKGGLYNEQFF
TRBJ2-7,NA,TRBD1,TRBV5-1,TGCGCCAGCAGCACCCATGGACAGGGGAACTACGAGCAGTACTTC,CASSTHGQGNYEQYF
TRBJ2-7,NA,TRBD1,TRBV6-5,TGTGCCAGCAGTTATACAGGGGACAGGGGCTCCGAGCAGTACTTC,CASSYTGDRGSEQYF
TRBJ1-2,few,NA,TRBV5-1,TGCGCCAGCAGCTTTAACCGGGCCCTCTATGGCTACACCTTC,CASSFNRALYGYTF
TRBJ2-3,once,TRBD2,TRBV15,TGTGCCACCAGCAGAGGAGAAGCGGGAGCTGGTAGCACAGATACGCAGTATTTT,CATSRGEAGAGSTDTQYF
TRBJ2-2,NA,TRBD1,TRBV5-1,TGCGCCAGCAGCTTGCCGTCCGGGACAGGGTTCATCGGGGAGCTGTTTTTT,CASSLPSGTGFIGELFF
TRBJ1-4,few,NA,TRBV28,TGTGCCAGCAGTCGCAGCAGAGAAAGGGGCAGTACTAATGAAAAACTGTTTTTT,CASSRSRERGSTNEKLFF
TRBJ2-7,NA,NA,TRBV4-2,TGTGCCAGCAGCCAACCCCCCATAGCGGCTACAAACTACGAGCAGTACTTC,CASSQPPIAATNYEQYF
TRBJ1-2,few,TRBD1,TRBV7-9,TGTGCCAGCAGCCCAACAGGGGTGGATGGCTACACCTTC,CASSPTGVDGYTF
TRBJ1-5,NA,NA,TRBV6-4,TGTGCCAGCAGTGACTCCCACCAGCCCCAGCATTTT,CASSDSHQPQHF
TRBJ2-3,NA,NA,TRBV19,TGTGCCAGTAGGCTGGGGCGGGGCGGATCAGATACGCAGTATTTT,CASRLGRGGSDTQYF
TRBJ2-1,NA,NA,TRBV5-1,TGCGCCAGCAGCTTGACTAGGAATAACTACAATGAGCAGTTCTTC,CASSLTRNNYNEQFF
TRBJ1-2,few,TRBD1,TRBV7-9,TGTGCCAGTGAGGGGGACAGGGGCGGAGGTACCTTC,CASEGDRGGGTF
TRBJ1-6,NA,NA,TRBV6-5,TGTGCCAGCAGTTACTCCCATAGCTCCTATAATTCACCCCTCCACTTT,CASSYSHSSYNSPLHF
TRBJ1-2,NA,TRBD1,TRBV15,TGTGCCACCAGCAGAGATTTTATTGGACAGGCCTATGGCTACACCTTC,CATSRDFIGQAYGYTF
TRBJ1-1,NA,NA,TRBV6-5,TGTGCCAGCAGTTACTCGGAAAGGGTGGAGGCTTTCTTT,CASSYSERVEAFF
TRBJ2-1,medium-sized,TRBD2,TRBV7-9,TGTGCCAGCAGCTTAGTCGTCGGGGGGTACAATGAGCAGTTCTTC,CASSLVVGGYNEQFF
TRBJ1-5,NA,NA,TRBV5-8,TGTGCCAGCAGCCCCGTGGGGGTGAGGAATCAGCCCCAGCATTTT,CASSPVGVRNQPQHF
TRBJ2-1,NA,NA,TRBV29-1,TGCAGCGTTGAAGACCCCGACAGGCAGTCCTACAATGAGCAGTTCTTC,CSVEDPDRQSYNEQFF